The rows below give T cell receptor beta chains drawn from one sample of a study of T-cell reconstitution after alpha-beta-depleted transplantation in children. One entry per CDR3 protein, called by TCRdb with MiXCR from the PCR reads. Of approximately 800,000 distinct CDR3 sequences detected, 15% to 20% appear once; the ten largest clones hold under 6%. Specimen: PBMCs, mostly from graft donor cells, collected 360 days after TCRalphabeta/CD19-depleted stem cell transplant. These receptors were collected from a male patient younger than 18 who had a stem cell transplant for acute lymphoblastic leukemia, so the T cells may come from the graft donor. Each CDR3 is given with its conserved first and last residue. The D gene is left open where the match is weak. Only some rows state a clone size, as once, few, many or a class for expanded clones.

d_call | j_call | clone_size | v_call | cdr3_aa | cdr3_nt
. | TRBJ1-1 | . | TRBV9 | CASSVGGSALMAFF | TGTGCCAGCAGCGTAGGAGGTTCGGCTCTCATGGCTTTCTTT
TRBD1 | TRBJ2-1 | few | TRBV7-6 | CASSTDRANEQFF | TGTGCCAGCAGCACCGACAGGGCCAATGAGCAGTTCTTC
. | TRBJ2-2 | . | TRBV5-1 | CASSLLAETGELFF | TGCGCCAGCAGCTTGTTAGCGGAGACCGGGGAGCTGTTTTTT
TRBD1 | TRBJ2-1 | . | TRBV7-9 | CASSPKTGGVEQFF | TGTGCCAGCAGCCCAAAGACAGGGGGGGTTGAGCAGTTCTTC
TRBD2 | TRBJ2-7 | . | TRBV11-1 | CASSSETLVAGGSYEQYF | TGTGCCAGCAGCTCCGAGACTTTGGTAGCGGGAGGGTCCTACGAGCAGTACTTC
TRBD1 | TRBJ1-1 | few | TRBV4-1 | CASSPYGQGNTEAFF | TGCGCCAGCAGCCCCTATGGACAGGGGAACACTGAAGCTTTCTTT
TRBD2 | TRBJ2-7 | few | TRBV3-1 | CASNSRGSGRPEQYF | TGTGCCAGCAACTCTCGGGGGAGCGGGAGGCCCGAGCAGTACTTC
TRBD1 | TRBJ2-7 | many | TRBV5-1 | CASSSRTGGPHEQYF | TGCGCCAGCAGCTCCCGGACAGGGGGCCCCCACGAGCAGTACTTC
. | TRBJ2-5 | . | TRBV2 | CASSDRRAQETQYF | TGTGCCAGCAGTGACCGGAGGGCCCAAGAGACCCAGTACTTC
. | TRBJ1-1 | . | TRBV20-1 | CSASFTRADYEAFF | TGCAGTGCTAGTTTCACCCGGGCAGACTATGAAGCTTTCTTT
TRBD2 | TRBJ2-7 | few | TRBV25-1 | CATRGLAGSDEQYF | TGTGCCACCCGTGGACTAGCGGGAAGCGACGAGCAGTACTTC
. | TRBJ1-5 | . | TRBV12-3/TRBV12-4 | CASSLQPYSNQPQHF | TGTGCCAGCAGCCTACAGCCGTATAGCAATCAGCCCCAGCATTTT
. | TRBJ1-5 | few | TRBV12-3/TRBV12-4 | CASSFLDLSNQPQHF | TGTGCCAGCAGTTTCTTGGACCTTAGCAATCAGCCCCAGCATTTT
TRBD1 | TRBJ2-7 | . | TRBV3-1 | CASSRTGTGGHEQYF | TGTGCCAGCAGCCGGACCGGGACAGGGGGCCACGAGCAGTACTTC
TRBD2 | TRBJ2-7 | . | TRBV7-6 | CASSLAPTSGYEQYF | TGTGCCAGCAGCTTAGCGCCGACTAGCGGATACGAGCAGTACTTC
TRBD2 | TRBJ2-1 | . | TRBV19 | CASSTREISGSLYNEQFF | TGTGCCAGTAGCACTCGAGAGATAAGCGGGAGTTTATACAATGAGCAGTTCTTC
TRBD2 | TRBJ2-1 | few | TRBV7-3 | CASSHARAGDEQFF | TGTGCCAGCAGCCACGCGCGGGCGGGAGACGAGCAGTTCTTC
TRBD2 | TRBJ2-5 | few | TRBV30 | CAWSGTSGKETQYF | TGTGCCTGGAGTGGGACTAGCGGGAAGGAGACCCAGTACTTC
. | TRBJ1-1 | . | TRBV19 | CASSVGIMNTEAFF | TGTGCCAGTAGTGTCGGGATAATGAACACTGAAGCTTTCTTT
. | TRBJ1-5 | many | TRBV5-5 | CASSLLDSPGVYYF | TGTGCCAGCAGCCTTCTGGACAGCCCGGGGGTTTACTATTTT
. | TRBJ2-5 | . | TRBV4-3 | CASSQGLGAGEETQYF | TGCGCCAGCAGCCAGGGCTTGGGGGCTGGGGAAGAGACCCAGTACTTC
TRBD2 | TRBJ2-2 | . | TRBV7-3 | CASSPLAGEAGELFF | TGTGCCAGCAGCCCGCTAGCGGGAGAAGCCGGGGAGCTGTTTTTT
. | TRBJ2-5 | . | TRBV2 | CASSEMGIPTQYF | TGTGCCAGCAGTGAAATGGGGATCCCCACCCAGTACTTC
. | TRBJ1-2 | . | TRBV20-1 | CSARGEGNYGYTF | TGCAGTGCTAGGGGGGAAGGCAACTATGGCTACACCTTC
TRBD2 | TRBJ2-7 | . | TRBV20-1 | CSALRNSGAAPTYEQYF | TGCAGTGCCCTGAGAAATAGCGGGGCCGCTCCTACCTACGAGCAGTACTTC
. | TRBJ2-1 | . | TRBV27 | CASSFSGHNEQFF | TGTGCCAGCAGTTTCTCAGGACACAATGAGCAGTTCTTC
TRBD1 | TRBJ2-7 | few | TRBV6-6 | CASWDSPYEQYF | TGTGCCAGCTGGGACAGCCCCTACGAGCAGTACTTC
. | TRBJ2-1 | few | TRBV6-1 | CASSEEKGLVNEQFF | TGTGCCAGCAGTGAAGAAAAGGGCCTCGTCAATGAGCAGTTCTTC
. | TRBJ2-2 | few | TRBV7-6 | CASTNVRKTGELFF | TGTGCCAGCACCAACGTCAGGAAAACCGGGGAGCTGTTTTTT
TRBD2 | TRBJ2-2 | . | TRBV11-1 | CASSLATSGDYHTGELFF | TGTGCCAGCAGCTTAGCGACTAGCGGCGACTACCACACCGGGGAGCTGTTTTTT
. | TRBJ2-1 | . | TRBV6-5 | CASTPRVPYNEQFF | TGTGCCAGCACCCCCCGGGTGCCCTACAATGAGCAGTTCTTC
. | TRBJ1-2 | once | TRBV20-1 | CSAPFSVSPSAGPFGGYTF | TGCAGTGCCCCATTCTCCGTGAGTCCGTCGGCAGGGCCTTTTGGGGGCTACACCTTC
. | TRBJ2-3 | few | TRBV20-1 | CSASRARGDTQYF | TGCAGTGCTAGTCGGGCCCGAGGGGATACGCAGTATTTT
. | TRBJ2-2 | few | TRBV7-8 | CASSLRRTTGELFF | TGTGCCAGCAGCTTAAGGCGGACCACCGGGGAGCTGTTTTTT
. | TRBJ1-1 | few | TRBV11-2 | CASSLIFDRGREAFF | TGTGCCAGCAGCCTTATATTTGACAGAGGCCGTGAAGCTTTCTTT
. | TRBJ1-2 | few | TRBV29-1 | CSVDGQFNYGYTF | TGCAGCGTTGACGGACAGTTTAACTATGGCTACACCTTC
. | TRBJ2-3 | many | TRBV12-3/TRBV12-4 | CASSTRTTLNTDTQYF | TGTGCCAGCAGTACAAGGACTACCCTAAACACAGATACGCAGTATTTT
. | TRBJ2-2 | many | TRBV7-6 | CASSPDSLNTGELFF | TGTGCCAGCAGCCCGGACAGCCTTAACACCGGGGAGCTGTTTTTT
. | TRBJ1-1 | many | TRBV20-1 | CSARSRGNTEAFF | TGCAGTGCTAGATCACGGGGGAACACTGAAGCTTTCTTT
TRBD1 | TRBJ2-7 | few | TRBV29-1 | CSAAGQGSYEQYF | TGCAGCGCGGCTGGACAGGGTTCCTACGAGCAGTACTTC
TRBD2 | TRBJ2-1 | . | TRBV27 | CASSRLGGGNNEQFF | TGTGCCAGCAGTCGCCTAGGCGGGGGGAACAATGAGCAGTTCTTC
TRBD1 | TRBJ1-4 | . | TRBV10-3 | CAISAGQFNEKLFF | TGTGCCATCAGTGCGGGACAGTTTAATGAAAAACTGTTTTTT
. | TRBJ2-1 | few | TRBV20-1 | CSATSRVRGGNEQFF | TGCAGTGCCACTAGTCGTGTCAGAGGGGGGAATGAGCAGTTCTTC
. | TRBJ2-7 | . | TRBV28 | CASSPPINYEQYF | TGTGCCAGCAGTCCTCCGATCAACTACGAGCAGTACTTC
TRBD2 | TRBJ2-1 | . | TRBV13 | CASSSGLAGWGEQFF | TGTGCCAGCAGCTCAGGACTAGCGGGATGGGGTGAGCAGTTCTTC
TRBD1 | TRBJ2-3 | . | TRBV29-1 | CSVRDRGPYSTDTQYF | TGCAGCGTCCGGGACAGGGGGCCGTATAGCACAGATACGCAGTATTTT
TRBD1 | TRBJ1-5 | . | TRBV6-2/TRBV6-3 | CASNPSVGQAQPQHF | TGTGCCAGCAATCCCAGCGTGGGACAGGCTCAGCCCCAGCATTTT
TRBD2 | TRBJ2-7 | . | TRBV15 | CATSLLAGGNYEQYF | TGTGCCACCAGCTTACTAGCGGGAGGCAACTACGAGCAGTACTTC
. | TRBJ1-4 | few | TRBV7-4 | CASSPQQSRELFF | TGTGCCAGCAGCCCTCAACAGAGTCGGGAACTGTTTTTT
TRBD2 | TRBJ2-1 | many | TRBV5-1 | CASSTGHRLAGTDEQFF | TGCGCCAGCAGCACTGGGCACCGGCTAGCGGGAACTGATGAGCAGTTCTTC
TRBD2 | TRBJ2-7 | . | TRBV11-1 | CASSLVAAGGPHEQYF | TGTGCCAGCAGCTTGGTCGCGGCGGGAGGGCCCCACGAGCAGTACTTC
. | TRBJ2-1 | few | TRBV5-1 | CASKPLGNWETFFDSYNEQFF | TGCGCCAGCAAGCCCCTAGGTAATTGGGAGACCTTTTTCGACTCCTACAATGAGCAGTTCTTC
TRBD1 | TRBJ2-3 | many | TRBV7-3 | CASSSGQGGITDTQYF | TGTGCCAGCAGCTCTGGACAGGGAGGAATCACAGATACGCAGTATTTT